This is a list of T cell receptor beta chains from one sample in a study of CD8 T cells in Susac syndrome. One entry per CDR3 protein results from TCRdb running MiXCR on the immunoSEQ multiplex PCR reads. The sample contains some 97,000 distinct CDR3 sequences, about 96% of which appear only once. Sequencing was carried out using CD8+ T cells from PBMCs. All receptors derive from a human donor with Susac syndrome. CDR3s include the opening cysteine and the closing phenylalanine or tryptophan. Each record gives: CDR3 protein, CDR3 DNA, V gene, D gene, J gene, clone size. The D gene is left open where the match is weak. Not every row has a clone size; where given, it reads once, few, many or a size class.

cdr3_aa: CASSQALGGEAFF
cdr3_nt: TGTGCCAGCAGCCAAGCGTTGGGAGGTGAAGCTTTCTTT
v_call: TRBV14
d_call: .
j_call: TRBJ1-1
clone_size: .

cdr3_aa: CASRISENTEAFF
cdr3_nt: TGTGCCAGCAGAATCTCAGAGAACACTGAAGCTTTCTTT
v_call: TRBV27
d_call: .
j_call: TRBJ1-1
clone_size: .

cdr3_aa: CSAPVFSTSTDTQYF
cdr3_nt: TGCAGTGCCCCTGTCTTTTCCACTAGCACAGATACGCAGTATTTT
v_call: TRBV20-1
d_call: .
j_call: TRBJ2-3
clone_size: .

cdr3_aa: CASSVAEGDTQYF
cdr3_nt: TGTGCCAGCAGTGTAGCCGAGGGAGATACGCAGTATTTT
v_call: TRBV2
d_call: .
j_call: TRBJ2-3
clone_size: .

cdr3_aa: CASSGQGSRDEQFF
cdr3_nt: TGCGCCAGCAGCGGACAGGGGAGTAGGGATGAGCAGTTCTTC
v_call: TRBV5-1
d_call: TRBD1
j_call: TRBJ2-1
clone_size: .

cdr3_aa: CAISGGQGAGTDTQYF
cdr3_nt: TGTGCCATCAGTGGAGGACAGGGGGCTGGCACAGATACGCAGTATTTT
v_call: TRBV10-3
d_call: TRBD1
j_call: TRBJ2-3
clone_size: .

cdr3_aa: CSARVAGGDNSPLHF
cdr3_nt: TGCAGTGCTAGAGTGGCAGGGGGCGACAATTCACCCCTCCACTTT
v_call: TRBV20-1
d_call: TRBD1
j_call: TRBJ1-6
clone_size: once

cdr3_aa: CASSVAGGPYNEQFF
cdr3_nt: TGTGCCAGCAGCGTAGCGGGAGGCCCCTACAATGAGCAGTTCTTC
v_call: TRBV7-3
d_call: TRBD2
j_call: TRBJ2-1
clone_size: .

cdr3_aa: CASSQGVFQPQHF
cdr3_nt: TGTGCCAGCAGCCAAGGAGTCTTTCAGCCCCAGCATTTT
v_call: TRBV3-1
d_call: .
j_call: TRBJ1-5
clone_size: .

cdr3_aa: CASSLVPGLASYEQYF
cdr3_nt: TGTGCCAGCAGCTTGGTCCCGGGACTAGCTTCCTACGAGCAGTACTTC
v_call: TRBV5-6
d_call: TRBD2
j_call: TRBJ2-7
clone_size: .

cdr3_aa: CSARSLYGYTF
cdr3_nt: TGCAGTGCTAGGTCGTTATATGGCTACACCTTC
v_call: TRBV20-1
d_call: .
j_call: TRBJ1-2
clone_size: .

cdr3_aa: CASRQPGRDEAFF
cdr3_nt: TGTGCCAGCAGACAACCCGGGCGGGATGAAGCTTTCTTT
v_call: TRBV7-9
d_call: .
j_call: TRBJ1-1
clone_size: .

cdr3_aa: CASTSRDSNQPQHF
cdr3_nt: TGTGCCAGTACCTCTCGGGATAGCAATCAGCCCCAGCATTTT
v_call: TRBV19
d_call: .
j_call: TRBJ1-5
clone_size: .

cdr3_aa: CSAKGTLLNEKLFF
cdr3_nt: TGCAGTGCTAAGGGGACTCTACTTAATGAAAAACTGTTTTTT
v_call: TRBV20-1
d_call: .
j_call: TRBJ1-4
clone_size: .

cdr3_aa: CASSQEWQGRQPQHF
cdr3_nt: TGCGCCAGCAGCCAAGAGTGGCAGGGGAGACAGCCCCAGCATTTT
v_call: TRBV4-1
d_call: .
j_call: TRBJ1-5
clone_size: .

cdr3_aa: CASSFRLVGGAGTGELFF
cdr3_nt: TGCGCCAGCAGCTTTAGGCTCGTCGGGGGCGCGGGCACCGGGGAGCTGTTTTTT
v_call: TRBV5-1
d_call: .
j_call: TRBJ2-2
clone_size: .

cdr3_aa: CASSNPGWGETQYF
cdr3_nt: TGTGCCAGCAGCAACCCAGGGTGGGGGGAGACCCAGTACTTC
v_call: TRBV3-1
d_call: .
j_call: TRBJ2-5
clone_size: .

cdr3_aa: CASTSRQVGGGYTF
cdr3_nt: TGTGCCAGCACCTCTAGGCAAGTGGGTGGTGGCTACACCTTC
v_call: TRBV5-6
d_call: .
j_call: TRBJ1-2
clone_size: .

cdr3_aa: CASSQYSGLAGELGMGYEQFF
cdr3_nt: TGCGCCAGCAGCCAATACTCCGGACTAGCGGGGGAATTGGGTATGGGCTATGAGCAGTTCTTC
v_call: TRBV4-1
d_call: TRBD2
j_call: TRBJ2-1
clone_size: .

cdr3_aa: CSVERPDTQYF
cdr3_nt: TGCAGCGTTGAAAGACCAGATACGCAGTATTTT
v_call: TRBV29-1
d_call: .
j_call: TRBJ2-3
clone_size: once

cdr3_aa: CSVEGKLLGTQYF
cdr3_nt: TGCAGCGTTGAAGGCAAACTCTTGGGGACCCAGTACTTC
v_call: TRBV29-1
d_call: .
j_call: TRBJ2-5
clone_size: .

cdr3_aa: CASSWAPGGELFF
cdr3_nt: TGTGCCAGCAGTTGGGCCCCTGGCGGGGAGCTGTTTTTT
v_call: TRBV7-3
d_call: .
j_call: TRBJ2-2
clone_size: .

cdr3_aa: CAISESAYQVNYGYTF
cdr3_nt: TGTGCCATCAGTGAGTCGGCATATCAGGTTAACTATGGCTACACCTTC
v_call: TRBV10-3
d_call: .
j_call: TRBJ1-2
clone_size: .

cdr3_aa: CASSLGFEQYF
cdr3_nt: TGCGCCAGCAGCTTGGGCTTCGAGCAGTACTTC
v_call: TRBV5-1
d_call: .
j_call: TRBJ2-7
clone_size: .

cdr3_aa: CASMRAGNEQFF
cdr3_nt: TGTGCCAGCATGAGGGCCGGAAATGAGCAGTTCTTC
v_call: TRBV2
d_call: .
j_call: TRBJ2-1
clone_size: .

cdr3_aa: CASSDPDRGTRRGETQYF
cdr3_nt: TGTGCCAGCAGTGATCCCGATCGTGGGACCAGGAGGGGAGAGACCCAGTACTTC
v_call: TRBV2
d_call: .
j_call: TRBJ2-5
clone_size: once

cdr3_aa: CASSSVGTGELFF
cdr3_nt: TGTGCCAGCAGTTCCGTCGGCACCGGGGAGCTGTTTTTT
v_call: TRBV28
d_call: .
j_call: TRBJ2-2
clone_size: .

cdr3_aa: CSAPLDNYPLIQYF
cdr3_nt: TGCAGTGCTCCCCTAGACAATTACCCCCTTATTCAGTACTTC
v_call: TRBV20-1
d_call: .
j_call: TRBJ2-4
clone_size: .

cdr3_aa: CSASGGTEAFF
cdr3_nt: TGCAGTGCTAGTGGTGGCACTGAAGCTTTCTTT
v_call: TRBV20-1
d_call: .
j_call: TRBJ1-1
clone_size: .

cdr3_aa: CSVGFPGRGFYEQYF
cdr3_nt: TGCAGCGTTGGGTTTCCGGGACGTGGCTTTTACGAGCAGTACTTC
v_call: TRBV29-1
d_call: .
j_call: TRBJ2-7
clone_size: .

cdr3_aa: CASSLGPGKDF
cdr3_nt: TGTGCCAGCAGTTTAGGACCGGGCAAGGACTTC
v_call: TRBV12-3/TRBV12-4
d_call: .
j_call: TRBJ2-5
clone_size: .

cdr3_aa: CASSSTGGINEQYF
cdr3_nt: TGTGCCAGCAGCTCGACAGGGGGAATCAACGAGCAGTACTTC
v_call: TRBV12-3/TRBV12-4
d_call: TRBD1
j_call: TRBJ2-7
clone_size: .

cdr3_aa: CAISVGDGAKNIQYF
cdr3_nt: TGTGCCATCAGTGTAGGGGACGGAGCCAAAAACATTCAGTACTTC
v_call: TRBV10-3
d_call: .
j_call: TRBJ2-4
clone_size: .

cdr3_aa: CASKRGSRHEKLFF
cdr3_nt: TGTGCCAGCAAACGGGGGTCTCGACACGAAAAACTGTTTTTT
v_call: TRBV27
d_call: .
j_call: TRBJ1-4
clone_size: .

cdr3_aa: CASSGRRNEQFF
cdr3_nt: TGTGCCAGCAGCGGACGCCGGAATGAGCAGTTCTTC
v_call: TRBV9
d_call: .
j_call: TRBJ2-1
clone_size: .

cdr3_aa: CASSQPATGKGTEAFF
cdr3_nt: TGTGCCAGCAGCCAGCCAGCGACAGGGAAGGGCACTGAAGCTTTCTTT
v_call: TRBV4-2
d_call: TRBD1
j_call: TRBJ1-1
clone_size: .

cdr3_aa: CSARVAGISYNEQFF
cdr3_nt: TGCAGTGCTAGAGTGGCAGGGATCTCCTACAATGAGCAGTTCTTC
v_call: TRBV20-1
d_call: .
j_call: TRBJ2-1
clone_size: .

cdr3_aa: CASSPRQGLNYGYTF
cdr3_nt: TGCGCCAGCAGCCCCCGACAGGGACTGAACTATGGCTACACCTTC
v_call: TRBV5-1
d_call: TRBD1
j_call: TRBJ1-2
clone_size: .

cdr3_aa: CASCRGLYEQYF
cdr3_nt: TGTGCCAGCTGTCGCGGGCTGTACGAGCAGTACTTC
v_call: TRBV21-1
d_call: .
j_call: TRBJ2-7
clone_size: .

cdr3_aa: CASSHRDVGPYGYTF
cdr3_nt: TGTGCCAGCAGCCACCGGGACGTCGGACCCTATGGCTACACCTTC
v_call: TRBV9
d_call: .
j_call: TRBJ1-2
clone_size: .

cdr3_aa: CSVQDRSYEQYF
cdr3_nt: TGCAGCGTTCAAGACAGGTCCTACGAGCAGTACTTC
v_call: TRBV29-1
d_call: .
j_call: TRBJ2-7
clone_size: .

cdr3_aa: CSARERKGAVGNQPQHF
cdr3_nt: TGCAGTGCTAGAGAAAGAAAGGGGGCGGTTGGGAATCAGCCCCAGCATTTT
v_call: TRBV20-1
d_call: TRBD1
j_call: TRBJ1-5
clone_size: .

cdr3_aa: CASSYHRATEAFF
cdr3_nt: TGTGCCAGCAGTTACCACAGAGCAACTGAAGCTTTCTTT
v_call: TRBV6-5
d_call: .
j_call: TRBJ1-1
clone_size: .

cdr3_aa: CASSPAFLTVTDTQYF
cdr3_nt: TGTGCCAGCTCGCCCGCGTTCCTGACAGTGACAGATACGCAGTATTTT
v_call: TRBV6-1
d_call: .
j_call: TRBJ2-3
clone_size: .

cdr3_aa: CSASDREYYGYTF
cdr3_nt: TGCAGTGCTAGTGACAGGGAGTACTATGGCTACACCTTC
v_call: TRBV20-1
d_call: TRBD1
j_call: TRBJ1-2
clone_size: .

cdr3_aa: CSVESGAKNIQYF
cdr3_nt: TGCAGCGTTGAATCAGGAGCCAAAAACATTCAGTACTTC
v_call: TRBV29-1
d_call: .
j_call: TRBJ2-4
clone_size: .

cdr3_aa: CASSPQGFGSYEQYF
cdr3_nt: TGTGCCAGCAGCCCACAGGGATTCGGCTCCTACGAGCAGTACTTC
v_call: TRBV5-7
d_call: .
j_call: TRBJ2-7
clone_size: .